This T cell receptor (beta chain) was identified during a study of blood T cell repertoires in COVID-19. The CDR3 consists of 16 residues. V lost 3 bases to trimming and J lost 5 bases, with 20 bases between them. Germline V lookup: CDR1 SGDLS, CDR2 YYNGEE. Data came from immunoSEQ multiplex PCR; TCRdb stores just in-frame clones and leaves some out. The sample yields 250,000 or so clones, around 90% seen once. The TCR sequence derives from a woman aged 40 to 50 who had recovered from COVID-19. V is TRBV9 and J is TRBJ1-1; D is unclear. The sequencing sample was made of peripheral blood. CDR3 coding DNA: TGTGCCAGCAGCGGATCTGGCGGGGTGATGGGGACTGAAGCTTTCTTT. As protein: CASSGSGGVMGTEAFF. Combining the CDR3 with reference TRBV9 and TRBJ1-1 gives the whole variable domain DSGVTQTPKHLITATGQRVTLRCSPRSGDLSVYWYQQSLDQGLQFLIQYYNGEERAKGNILERFSAQQFPDLHSELNLSSLELGDSALYFCASSGSGGVMGTEAFFGQGTRLTVV.